This T cell receptor beta chain was sequenced for a study of radiation and T cells in renal cell carcinoma. Measured with immunoSEQ multiplex PCR; TCRdb has only the in-frame clones, and not every one. The data show 95,000 to 150,000 clones, approximately 80% seen once. The time point is: baseline pretreatment blood. Specified treatment: 15 Gy SBRT to primary tumor, nephrectomy 4 weeks later. Serial blood draws occurred at baseline and 2 and 4 weeks post-SBRT. This renal cell carcinoma was of the clear cell type. Source: blood, taken from a patient whose treatment included radiotherapy and nephrectomy. This TCR came from a woman aged 55-70 years with renal cell carcinoma.

DNA of the CDR3: TGTGCCAGCTCCCAATTCGAAACAGGGGTGAACACTGAAGCTTTCTTT. It yields the protein CASSQFETGVNTEAFF. This sequence joins TRBV18 and TRBJ1-1; 7 bases fit TRBD1. Germline V lookup: CDR1 KGHSH, CDR2 LQKENI. The CDR3 is 16 amino acids. V lost 6 bases and J lost 0; bases outside the gene matches: 10.